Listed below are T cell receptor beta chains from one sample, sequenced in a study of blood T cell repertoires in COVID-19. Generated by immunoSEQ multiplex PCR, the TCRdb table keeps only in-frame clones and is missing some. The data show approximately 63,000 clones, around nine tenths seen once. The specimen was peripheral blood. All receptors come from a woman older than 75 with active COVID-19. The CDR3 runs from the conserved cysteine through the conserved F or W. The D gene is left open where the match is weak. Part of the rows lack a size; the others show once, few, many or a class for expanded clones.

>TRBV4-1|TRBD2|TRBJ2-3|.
CASSHQGGGTMADTQYF
TGCGCCAGCAGCCACCAAGGTGGTGGGACTATGGCAGATACGCAGTATTTT
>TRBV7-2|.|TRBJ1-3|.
CASTQPQGNTIYF
TGTGCCAGCACCCAACCGCAGGGAAACACCATATATTTT
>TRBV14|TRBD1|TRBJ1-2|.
CASSQDPGQAYGYTF
TGTGCCAGCAGCCAAGATCCCGGACAGGCCTATGGCTACACCTTC
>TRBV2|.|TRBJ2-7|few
CASSGDTYEQYF
TGTGCCAGCAGTGGGGACACCTACGAGCAGTACTTC
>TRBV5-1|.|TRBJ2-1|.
CASSLVLSSYNEQFF
TGCGCCAGCAGCTTGGTTCTTAGCTCCTACAATGAGCAGTTCTTC
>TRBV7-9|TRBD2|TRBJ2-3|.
CASSLSLAEGTDTQYF
TGTGCCAGCAGCCTGTCGCTAGCGGAGGGCACAGATACGCAGTATTTT
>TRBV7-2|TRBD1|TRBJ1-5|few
CASSLAVQGGQPQHF
TGTGCCAGCAGCTTAGCCGTCCAGGGGGGACAGCCCCAGCATTTT
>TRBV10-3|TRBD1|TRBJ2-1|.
CAISERDRGYNEQFF
TGTGCCATCAGTGAGAGGGACAGGGGCTACAATGAGCAGTTCTTC
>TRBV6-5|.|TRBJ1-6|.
CASSYEWNSPLHF
TGTGCCAGCAGTTACGAGTGGAATTCACCCCTCCACTTT
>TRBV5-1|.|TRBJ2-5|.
CASSPGKGTPQETQYF
TGCGCCAGCAGCCCTGGCAAGGGGACTCCCCAAGAGACCCAGTACTTC
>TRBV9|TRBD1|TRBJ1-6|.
CASSSRQGYSPLHF
TGTGCCAGCAGCTCCCGACAGGGGTATTCACCCCTCCACTTT
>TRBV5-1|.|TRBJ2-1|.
CASSFLREGEQFF
TGCGCCAGCAGCTTTTTGAGGGAAGGCGAGCAGTTCTTC
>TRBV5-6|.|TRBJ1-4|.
CASSLAFFPKLFF
TGTGCCAGCAGCTTGGCCTTCTTTCCAAAACTGTTTTTT
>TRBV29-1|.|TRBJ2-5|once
CSVTSGRETQYF
TGCAGCGTGACGAGTGGGAGAGAGACCCAGTACTTC
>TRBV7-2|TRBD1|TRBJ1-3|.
CASSLLGTGGATGTIYF
TGTGCCAGCAGCTTACTAGGGACAGGAGGGGCAACGGGCACCATATATTTT
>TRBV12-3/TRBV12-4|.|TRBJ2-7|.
CASSSAYEQYF
TGTGCCAGCAGTTCCGCCTACGAGCAGTACTTC
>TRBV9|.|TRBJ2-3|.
CASSRRGGPPGDTQYF
TGTGCCAGTTCCCGGCGGGGCGGGCCTCCCGGGGATACGCAGTATTTT
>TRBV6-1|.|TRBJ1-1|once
CASSELPRGYTEAFF
TGTGCCAGCAGTGAATTACCTCGGGGGTACACTGAAGCTTTCTTT
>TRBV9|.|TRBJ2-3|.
CASSVARGTDTQYF
TGTGCCAGCAGCGTAGCGCGGGGCACAGATACGCAGTATTTT
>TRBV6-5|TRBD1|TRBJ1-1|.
CASGQAFEAFF
TGTGCCAGCGGACAGGCGTTTGAAGCTTTCTTT
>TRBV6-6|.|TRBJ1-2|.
CASSPREGRGYTF
TGTGCCAGCAGCCCCAGGGAGGGTCGCGGCTACACCTTC
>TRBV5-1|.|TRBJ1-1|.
CASSLVAGRVTEAFF
TGCGCCAGCAGCTTGGTCGCGGGTCGGGTAACTGAAGCTTTCTTT
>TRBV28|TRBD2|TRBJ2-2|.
CASSLLPLAGVGGELFF
TGTGCCAGCAGTTTATTGCCACTAGCGGGGGTAGGCGGGGAGCTGTTTTTT
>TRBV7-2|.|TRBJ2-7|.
CASSLAGGTYEQYF
TGTGCCAGCAGCTTAGCGGGGGGAACCTACGAGCAGTACTTC
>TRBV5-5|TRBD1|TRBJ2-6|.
CASSLWTGSTGANVLTF
TGTGCCAGCAGCTTGTGGACAGGGAGTACTGGGGCCAACGTCCTGACTTTC
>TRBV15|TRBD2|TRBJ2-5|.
CATSSTSRRGGRQETQYF
TGTGCCACCAGCAGTACGAGTAGGCGGGGGGGCAGACAAGAGACCCAGTACTTC
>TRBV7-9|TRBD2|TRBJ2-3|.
CASSAGTSGGADTQYF
TGTGCCAGCAGCGCCGGGACTAGCGGGGGTGCAGATACGCAGTATTTT
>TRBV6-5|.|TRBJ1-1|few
CASSETGNTEAFF
TGTGCCAGCAGCGAGACGGGGAACACTGAAGCTTTCTTT
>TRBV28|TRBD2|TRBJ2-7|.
CASSLGLRGGMYEQYF
TGTGCCAGCAGTTTAGGTTTGCGGGGGGGCATGTACGAGCAGTACTTC
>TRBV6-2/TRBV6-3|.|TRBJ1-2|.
CASSLAYYGYTF
TGTGCCAGCAGTTTGGCCTACTATGGCTACACCTTC
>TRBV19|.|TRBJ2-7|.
CASSTTRRGHEQYF
TGTGCCAGTAGTACCACAAGGAGGGGCCACGAGCAGTACTTC
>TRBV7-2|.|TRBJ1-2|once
CASSLGHVNYGYTF
TGTGCCAGCAGCCTGGGACACGTTAACTATGGCTACACCTTC
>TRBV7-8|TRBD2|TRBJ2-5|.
CASSLSGGAWETQYF
TGTGCCAGCAGCTTGAGCGGGGGGGCCTGGGAGACCCAGTACTTC
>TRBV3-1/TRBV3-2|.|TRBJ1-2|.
CASSLQVGGYGYTF
TGTGCCAGCAGCCTTCAGGTGGGTGGCTATGGCTACACCTTC
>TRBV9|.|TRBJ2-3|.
CASSVGGNTDTQYF
TGTGCCAGCAGCGTTGGTGGCAACACAGATACGCAGTATTTT
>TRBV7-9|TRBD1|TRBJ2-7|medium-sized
CASSLQQGNLDEQYF
TGTGCCAGCAGCTTACAACAGGGGAACTTAGACGAGCAGTACTTC
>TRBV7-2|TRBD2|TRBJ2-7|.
CASSLGLVVAGGRTYEQYF
TGTGCCAGCAGCTTAGGGTTGGTGGTAGCGGGGGGGCGTACCTACGAGCAGTACTTC
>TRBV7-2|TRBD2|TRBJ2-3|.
CASSYLTSETQYF
TGTGCCAGCAGCTATCTAACTAGCGAAACGCAGTATTTT
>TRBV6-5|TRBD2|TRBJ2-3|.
CASRSGGSGDTQYF
TGTGCCAGCAGGAGCGGGGGGTCGGGAGATACGCAGTATTTT
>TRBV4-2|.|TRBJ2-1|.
CASSQRDEQFF
TGTGCCAGCAGCCAACGCGATGAGCAGTTCTTC
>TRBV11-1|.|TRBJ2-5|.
CASSARDSQETQYF
TGTGCCAGCAGCGCTCGGGACTCCCAAGAGACCCAGTACTTC
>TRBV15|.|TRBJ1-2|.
CATSPRMGEDYGYTF
TGTGCCACCAGCCCCCGGATGGGAGAGGACTATGGCTACACCTTC
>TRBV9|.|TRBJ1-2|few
CASSVAPVNYGYTF
TGTGCCAGCAGCGTAGCCCCCGTTAACTATGGCTACACCTTC
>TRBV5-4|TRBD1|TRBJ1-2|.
CASSWWTGGYGYTF
TGTGCCAGCAGCTGGTGGACAGGCGGATATGGCTACACCTTC
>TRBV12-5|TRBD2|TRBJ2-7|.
CASGLVAGASSYEQYF
TGTGCTAGTGGTTTGGTAGCGGGGGCCAGCTCCTACGAGCAGTACTTC
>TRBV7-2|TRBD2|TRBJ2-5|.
CASSNYLAGGETQYF
TGTGCCAGCAGCAACTATCTAGCGGGAGGAGAGACCCAGTACTTC
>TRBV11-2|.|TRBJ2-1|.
CASRGAAAGDEQFF
TGTGCCAGCAGGGGGGCGGCCGCCGGGGATGAGCAGTTCTTC
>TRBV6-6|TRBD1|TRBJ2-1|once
CASSYRRDRGYNEQFF
TGTGCCAGCAGTTACCGCCGGGACAGGGGGTACAATGAGCAGTTCTTC